This T cell receptor (beta chain) appears in the sequencing data of a study of cytomegalovirus exposure and HLA in healthy donors. Study findings and constraints: Because they were indistinguishable, some V segments, including TRBV6-2 and TRBV6-3, were excluded. The sole available immune exposure information was CMV serostatus. Later on, an analysis showed TCR association rates differing by HLA locus, with DRB1 the most and HLA-C the fewest.

Primers: 60 Vbeta forward and 13 Jbeta reverse. Libraries were prepared by immunoSEQ multiplex PCR; TCRdb keeps only in-frame clonotypes and omits some of them. The top ten clones hold less than 2.5% of a sample with over 150,000 clones, approximately 81% of them seen once. This clone has a single count. The antigen remains unidentified. Germline values: CDR1 MNHEY, CDR2 SMNVEV (reference sequence). The V segment lost 4 bases and the J segment 4 bases; nucleotides outside the gene matches: 6. The length of the CDR3 is 14 residues. The sequence came from a male donor in good health and CMV-seronegative. Sample: PBMCs. This sequence joins TRBV27 and TRBJ1-1, with 7 positions matching TRBD1. In nucleotides, the CDR3 is TGTGCCAGCAGTTCCGACAGGGTTGCCACTGAAGCTTTCTTT. Its protein product is CASSSDRVATEAFF.